This paragraph reports one TCR beta chain. This CDR3 is built from 15 residues. Trimming cost V 5 bases and J 5 bases; bases outside gene matches: 11. CDR1 MNHEY and CDR2 SMNVEV come from the germline V gene (reference sequence). These data belong to a study of blood T cell repertoires in COVID-19. How the authors handled the data: Amplification with reference gene primers provided the estimates of nucleated cell counts. The repertoire was sequenced with immunoSEQ multiplex PCR; TCRdb's copy has only in-frame clones and lacks some. V and J calls plus clone size are reproduced from that table; the DNA served to infer D and trimming. In the table there are around 110,000 clones, approximately 83% of which are singletons.

Sequences were obtained from peripheral blood. The TCR originated in a woman between 65 and 79 years old with acute or convalescent COVID-19. The V call is TRBV27, the J call TRBJ1-2, with 7 bases that match TRBD1. CDR3 loop: CASSPQDRTEYGYTF. CDR3 DNA: TGTGCCAGCAGTCCTCAGGACAGGACGGAGTATGGCTACACCTTC.